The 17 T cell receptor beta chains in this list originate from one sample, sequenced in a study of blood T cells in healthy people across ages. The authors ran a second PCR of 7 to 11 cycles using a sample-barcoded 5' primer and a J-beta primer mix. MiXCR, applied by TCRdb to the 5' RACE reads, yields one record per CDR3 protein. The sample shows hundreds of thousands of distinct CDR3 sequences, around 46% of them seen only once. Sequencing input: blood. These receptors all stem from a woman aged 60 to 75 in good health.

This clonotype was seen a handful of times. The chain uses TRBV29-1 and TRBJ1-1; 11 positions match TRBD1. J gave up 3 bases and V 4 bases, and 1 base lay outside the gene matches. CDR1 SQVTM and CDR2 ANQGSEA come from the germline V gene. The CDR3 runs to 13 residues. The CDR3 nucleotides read TGCAGCGTTGGGACAGGGGGCTACACTGAAGCTTTCTTT. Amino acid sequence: CSVGTGGYTEAFF.

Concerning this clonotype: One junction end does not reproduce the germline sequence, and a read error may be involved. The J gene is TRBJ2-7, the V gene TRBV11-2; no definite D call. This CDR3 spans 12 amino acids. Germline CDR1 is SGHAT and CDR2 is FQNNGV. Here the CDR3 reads CGSSFVPYEQYF. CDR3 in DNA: TGTGGCAGCAGCTTTGTCCCCTACGAGCAGTACTTC.

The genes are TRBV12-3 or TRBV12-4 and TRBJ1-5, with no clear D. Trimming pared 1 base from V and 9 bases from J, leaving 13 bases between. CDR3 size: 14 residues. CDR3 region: CASSLGHTMGPQHF. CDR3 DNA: TGTGCCAGCAGTTTAGGGCACACCATGGGGCCCCAGCATTTT.

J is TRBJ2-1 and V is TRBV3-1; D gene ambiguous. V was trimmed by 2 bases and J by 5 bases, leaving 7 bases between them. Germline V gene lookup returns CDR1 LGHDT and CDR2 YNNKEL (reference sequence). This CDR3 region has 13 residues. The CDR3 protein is CASSQMRNNEQFF. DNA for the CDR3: TGTGCCAGCAGCCAAATGAGAAACAATGAGCAGTTCTTC.

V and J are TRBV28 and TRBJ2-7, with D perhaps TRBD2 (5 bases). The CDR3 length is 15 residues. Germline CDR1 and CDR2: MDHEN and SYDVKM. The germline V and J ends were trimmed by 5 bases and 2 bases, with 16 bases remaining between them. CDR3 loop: CASSPLEGTAYEQYF. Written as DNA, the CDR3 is TGTGCCAGCAGTCCCCTCGAGGGAACGGCCTACGAGCAGTACTTC.

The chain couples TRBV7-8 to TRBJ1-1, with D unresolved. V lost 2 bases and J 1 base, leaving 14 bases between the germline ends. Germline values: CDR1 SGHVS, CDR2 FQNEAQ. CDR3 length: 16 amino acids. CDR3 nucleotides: TGTGCCAGCAGCTTAAGGTCAGATCTTCAGAACACTGAAGCTTTCTTT. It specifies CASSLRSDLQNTEAFF.

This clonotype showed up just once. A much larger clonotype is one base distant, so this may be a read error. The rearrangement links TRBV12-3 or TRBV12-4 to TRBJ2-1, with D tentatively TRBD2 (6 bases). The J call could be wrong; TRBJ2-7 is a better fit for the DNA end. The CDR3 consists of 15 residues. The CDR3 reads CASSVEGLPYNEQYF. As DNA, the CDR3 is TGTGCCAGCAGCGTGGAGGGACTGCCCTACAATGAGCAGTACTTC.

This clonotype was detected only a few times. The CDR3 bases are TGTGCCAGCAGCCGCCGGAGCTTTGAAGCCAAAAACATTCAGTACTTC. Its protein is CASSRRSFEAKNIQYF. J is TRBJ2-4 and V is TRBV6-5, with D unresolved. The ends were cut back, 6 bases at V and 0 bases at J, with 15 bases in the middle. CDR1 and CDR2 (germline): MNHEY, SVGAGI. This CDR3 has 16 residues.

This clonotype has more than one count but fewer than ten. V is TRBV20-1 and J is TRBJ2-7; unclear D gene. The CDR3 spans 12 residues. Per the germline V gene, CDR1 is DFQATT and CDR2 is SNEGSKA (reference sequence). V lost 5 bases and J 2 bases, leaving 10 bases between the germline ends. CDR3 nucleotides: TGCAGTGCTTCTTTAGGGCCCTACGAGCAGTACTTC. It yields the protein CSASLGPYEQYF.

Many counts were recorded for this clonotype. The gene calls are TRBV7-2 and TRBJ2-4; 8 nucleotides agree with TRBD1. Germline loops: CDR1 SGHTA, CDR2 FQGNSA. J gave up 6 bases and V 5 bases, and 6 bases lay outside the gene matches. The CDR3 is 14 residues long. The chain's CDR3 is CASSPDRAGNIQYF. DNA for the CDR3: TGTGCCAGCAGCCCGGACAGGGCAGGAAACATTCAGTACTTC.

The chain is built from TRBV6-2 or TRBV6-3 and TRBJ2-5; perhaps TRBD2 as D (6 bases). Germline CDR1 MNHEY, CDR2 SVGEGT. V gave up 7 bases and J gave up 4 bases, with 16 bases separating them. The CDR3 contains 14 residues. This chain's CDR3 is CASTPEGRIETQYF. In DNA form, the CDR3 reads TGTGCCAGCACCCCGGAGGGCCGGATAGAGACCCAGTACTTC.

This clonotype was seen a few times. The CDR3 here is CASYLAGGTIDEQFF. CDR3 DNA sequence: TGCGCCAGCTACCTAGCGGGGGGCACCATTGATGAGCAGTTCTTC. The chain is built from TRBV5-1 and TRBJ2-1; TRBD2 matches 11 bases. This CDR3 has 15 amino acids. Germline V CDR1 and CDR2: SGHRS, YFSETQ. Trimming cost V 7 bases and J 8 bases; bases outside gene matches: 11.

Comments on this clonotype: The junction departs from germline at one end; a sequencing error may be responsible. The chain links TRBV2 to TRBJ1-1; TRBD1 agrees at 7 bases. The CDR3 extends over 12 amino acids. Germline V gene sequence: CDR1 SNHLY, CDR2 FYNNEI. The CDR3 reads CASGEQGTEAFF. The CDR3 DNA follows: TGCGCCAGCGGGGAACAGGGGACTGAAGCTTTCTTT.

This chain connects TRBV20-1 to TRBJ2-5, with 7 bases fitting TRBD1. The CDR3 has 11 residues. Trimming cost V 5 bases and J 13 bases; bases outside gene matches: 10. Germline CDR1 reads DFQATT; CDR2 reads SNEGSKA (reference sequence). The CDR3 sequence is CSAPRQGKGYF. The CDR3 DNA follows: TGCAGTGCTCCCCGACAGGGTAAAGGGTACTTC.

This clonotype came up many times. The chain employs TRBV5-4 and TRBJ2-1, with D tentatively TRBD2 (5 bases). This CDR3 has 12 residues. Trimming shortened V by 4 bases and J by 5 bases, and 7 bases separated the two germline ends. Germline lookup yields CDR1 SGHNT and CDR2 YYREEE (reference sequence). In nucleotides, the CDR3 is TGTGCCAGCAGCCCGGGGAACAATGAGCAGTTCTTC. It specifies CASSPGNNEQFF.

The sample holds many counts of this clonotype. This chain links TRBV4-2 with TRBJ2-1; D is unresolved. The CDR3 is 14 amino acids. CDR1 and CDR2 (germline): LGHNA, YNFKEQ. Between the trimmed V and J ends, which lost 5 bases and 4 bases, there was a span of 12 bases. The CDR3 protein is CASSYLLAYNEQFF. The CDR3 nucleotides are TGTGCCAGCAGCTACCTACTCGCTTACAATGAGCAGTTCTTC.

CDR3 loop: CASSIAGGDYNEQFF. CDR3 coding DNA: TGTGCCAGCAGCATAGCGGGGGGGGACTACAATGAGCAGTTCTTC. This sequence joins TRBV7-3 and TRBJ2-1, with 11 bases that match TRBD2. V gave up 5 bases and J gave up 3 bases; unmatched junction bases: 3. In germline, CDR1 is SGHTA, CDR2 FQGTGA. This CDR3 region has 15 residues.